Shown below are 15 T cell receptor beta chains from a single sample sequenced in a study of T cell responses to AZD1222 COVID-19 vaccine. Sequencing was performed with immunoSEQ multiplex PCR; in TCRdb, only in-frame clones are kept and a portion is missing. The sample gives around 100,000 clones, 75% to 90% of which show up once; about 8.7% is in the top ten. The sample was peripheral blood, taken on day 0 of AZD1222 vaccination. Every receptor here comes from an adult in good health.

V is TRBV29-1 and J is TRBJ1-2; D possibly corresponds to TRBD1 (6 bases). The germline V and J ends were trimmed by 7 bases and 0 bases, with 15 bases remaining between them. This CDR3 spans 14 amino acids. Germline-derived CDR1 and CDR2 are SQVTM and ANQGSEA. The CDR3 DNA is TGCAGCGCCGGCCACAGGGTTTCTAACTATGGCTACACCTTC. Protein product: CSAGHRVSNYGYTF.

V and J are TRBV25-1 and TRBJ1-2; 8 positions match TRBD1. CDR1 is MGHDK and CDR2 is SYGVNS in the germline V gene. The junction had 7 bases not matched to a gene; V was cut back by 8 bases and J by 8 bases. The CDR3 has 12 residues. CDR3 nucleotide sequence: TGTGCCAGCCGGATGGGGACAGGCGGCTACACCTTC. Translation gives CASRMGTGGYTF.

The genes are TRBV2 and TRBJ1-5, with 9 positions matching TRBD1. J lost 6 bases, V lost 6 bases, and 3 bases had no gene match. This CDR3 region has 13 residues. CDR1 is SNHLY, CDR2 FYNNEI, per germline. CDR3 in amino acids: CASRTGGGQPQHF. The DNA for the CDR3 is TGTGCCAGCAGGACAGGGGGAGGTCAGCCCCAGCATTTT.

This clone was seen more than once but under ten times. This rearrangement joins TRBV2 to TRBJ2-7; D gene uncertain. The germline V and J ends were trimmed by 7 bases and 0 bases, with 7 bases remaining between them. The V gene's germline CDR1 is SNHLY and CDR2 FYNNEI. This CDR3 is 12 amino acids long. The CDR3 nucleotides read TGTGCCAGCATGGGGAACTCCTACGAGCAGTACTTC. Residues: CASMGNSYEQYF.

This chain connects TRBV2 to TRBJ2-2, with 8 bases identical to TRBD1. V trimming: 7 bases; J trimming: 0 bases; junction bases outside the gene matches: 4. Germline V gene data show CDR1 as SNHLY and CDR2 as FYNNEI. This CDR3 region has 15 residues. The CDR3 DNA follows: TGTGCCAGCACCCGGGACAGGACGAACACCGGGGAGCTGTTTTTT. It encodes CASTRDRTNTGELFF. The complete variable domain, with remaining parts taken from reference TRBV2 and TRBJ2-2, reads EPEVTQTPSHQVTQMGQEVILRCVPISNHLYFYWYRQILGQKVEFLVSFYNNEISEKSEIFDDQFSVERPDGSNFTLKIRSTKLEDSAMYFCASTRDRTNTGELFFGEGSRLTVL.

V and J are TRBV15 and TRBJ1-2, with a tentative D call TRBD1 (6 bases). This CDR3 region has 17 residues. V lost 2 bases and J 2 bases, leaving 18 bases between the germline ends. Germline values: CDR1 LNHNV, CDR2 YYDKDF (reference sequence). CDR3 DNA sequence: TGTGCCACCAGCAGACCTTCCACCTCCACAGGGAACTATGGCTACACCTTC. Encoded protein: CATSRPSTSTGNYGYTF.

This clone was counted a single time. The V call is TRBV10-3, the J call TRBJ1-6, with 8 nucleotides matching TRBD1. The trim removed 2 bases at V and 7 bases at J, leaving 7 bases unmatched. Per the germline V gene, CDR1 is ENHRY and CDR2 is SYGVKD. The CDR3 extends over 16 amino acids. CDR3 DNA: TGTGCCATCAGTGAGAGGCAGGGGGCCCCAAATTCACCCCTCCACTTT. Amino acid sequence: CAISERQGAPNSPLHF.

The V and J genes are TRBV19 and TRBJ1-5; D ambiguous. From germline, CDR1 is LNHDA and CDR2 SQIVND (reference sequence). Trimming removed 4 bases from V and 0 bases from J, with 10 bases in between. CDR3 length: 15 residues. The CDR3 DNA is TGTGCCAGTAGTAGTTACCGTTATAGCAATCAGCCCCAGCATTTT. This gives the protein CASSSYRYSNQPQHF.

The DNA for the CDR3 is TGTGCCAGCAGTTACTCGTGGACAGGGAGAGCCAAAAACATTCAGTACTTC. It encodes CASSYSWTGRAKNIQYF. The chain recombines TRBV6-2 or TRBV6-3 with TRBJ2-4; 8 bases line up with TRBD1. Germline values: CDR1 MNHEY, CDR2 SVGEGT. The J segment lost 0 bases and the V segment lost 0 bases, leaving 4 bases of the junction unmatched. The CDR3 totals 17 residues.

The V call is TRBV5-1, the J call TRBJ1-1; D gene ambiguous. The CDR3 runs to 16 residues. Per the germline V gene, CDR1 is SGHRS and CDR2 is YFSETQ. V dropped 0 bases and J dropped 2 bases, with 14 bases sitting between them. CDR3 in amino acids: CASSLGFLSVNTEAFF. The CDR3 nucleotides are TGCGCCAGCAGCTTGGGTTTTCTGTCAGTTAACACTGAAGCTTTCTTT.

The CDR3: CASSLMTGVEQYF. The DNA of the CDR3 is TGTGCCAGCAGCTTAATGACAGGGGTCGAGCAGTACTTC. The chain links TRBV7-8 to TRBJ2-7; 8 nucleotides line up with TRBD1. The CDR3 consists of 13 residues. Looked up from germline, CDR1 is SGHVS and CDR2 is FQNEAQ. Germline trimming cut 2 bases from V and 6 bases from J; bases unmatched to any gene: 3.

This clone was detected only a few times. This chain links TRBV4-3 with TRBJ2-3, with D unclear. The CDR3 extends over 14 amino acids. Germline V gives CDR1 LGHNA, CDR2 YSLEER. V lost 1 base and J lost 0, with 5 bases in between. The CDR3 region has the DNA TGCGCCAGCAGCCAAGCTTCCAGCACAGATACGCAGTATTTT. Translated: CASSQASSTDTQYF.

The chain is built from TRBV18 and TRBJ2-3; 9 nucleotides line up with TRBD1. The J segment lost 1 base and the V segment lost 4 bases, leaving 0 bases of the junction unmatched. Germline V CDR1 and CDR2: KGHSH, LQKENI. This CDR3 comprises 14 residues. The CDR3 protein is CASSRDRGTDTQYF. The CDR3 nucleotides are TGTGCCAGCTCACGGGACAGGGGCACAGATACGCAGTATTTT.

The rearrangement links TRBV28 to TRBJ2-2, with 10 bases identical to TRBD1. Germline CDR1 and CDR2: MDHEN and SYDVKM. V was clipped by 7 bases and J by 6 bases; unmatched bases: 5. CDR3 length equals 14 residues. The CDR3 nucleotides read TGTGCCAGCATTTGGGGACAGGGGCCCGGGGAGCTGTTTTTT. Encoded protein: CASIWGQGPGELFF. Full variable domain (rest looked up from reference TRBV28 and TRBJ2-2): DVKVTQSSRYLVKRTGEKVFLECVQDMDHENMFWYRQDPGLGLRLIYFSYDVKMKEKGDIPEGYSVSREKKERFSLILESASTNQTSMYLCASIWGQGPGELFFGEGSRLTVL.

This rearrangement joins TRBV10-3 to TRBJ1-2, with TRBD1 matching 9 bases. There are 15 residues in the CDR3. Per the germline V gene, CDR1 is ENHRY and CDR2 is SYGVKD. The junction had 9 bases not matched to a gene; V was cut back by 3 bases and J by 7 bases. The CDR3 spells CAISENLQGATGYTF. The CDR3 bases are TGTGCCATCAGTGAAAATCTACAGGGGGCGACTGGCTACACCTTC.